Presented here are 20 T cell receptor beta chains from one specimen sequenced in a study of monozygotic twins with inflammatory bowel disease. One entry per CDR3 protein, without DNA, is what TCRdb gives after re-calling the 5' RACE reads. The sample's table shows approximately 400,000 distinct CDR3 sequences. Specimen: blood. The origin of the receptors is a human donor with ulcerative colitis or Crohn's disease, or a healthy co-twin of an affected twin (not recorded which).

This chain links TRBV5-1 with TRBJ2-3; the D call from TCRdb, TRBD2, cannot be confirmed without DNA. Germline V lookup: CDR1 SGHRS, CDR2 YFSETQ. The CDR3 runs 18 residues. The chain's CDR3 is CASSPGLAGGSSTETQYF.

The rearrangement uses TRBV2 and TRBJ2-2; without DNA, the TCRdb call of TRBD2 cannot be checked. The CDR3 consists of 17 residues. CDR1 and CDR2 (germline): SNHLY, FYNNEI. CDR3 in amino acids: CASSVPSGGTNTGELFF.

J is TRBJ2-1 and V is TRBV18; TCRdb selects TRBD1, and the lack of DNA leaves this call unchecked. Germline CDR1 KGHSH, CDR2 LQKENI. There are 15 residues in the CDR3. Here the CDR3 reads CASSPPAGSPWGQFF.

The genes are TRBV7-2 and TRBJ2-2. The CDR3 contains 16 residues. Germline V gene lookup returns CDR1 SGHTA and CDR2 FQGNSA. CDR3 in amino acids: CASRVVSTTNTGELFF. Based on the CDR3 plus reference TRBV7-2 and TRBJ2-2, the full variable domain is GAGVSQSPSNKVTEKGKDVELRCDPISGHTALYWYRQSLGQGLEFLIYFQGNSAPDKSGLPSDRFSAERTGGSVSTLTIQRTQQEDSAVYLCASRVVSTTNTGELFFGEGSRLTVL.

The CDR3 protein is CASSFLPTQYEQYF. The chain has TRBV12-3 or TRBV12-4 and TRBJ2-7; TCRdb's D call, TRBD2, is unchecked because there is no DNA. This CDR3 region has 14 residues.

J is TRBJ1-1 and V is TRBV9; the TCRdb D gene call, TRBD1, has no DNA to confirm it. The germline V gene has CDR1 SGDLS and CDR2 YYNGEE. CDR3 length equals 17 residues. This CDR3 reads CASSVAAVRQGNTEAFF.

The CDR3 protein is CASSQDWDINYEQYF. The chain uses TRBV4-2 and TRBJ2-7; TCRdb names TRBD1, which stays unverified in the absence of DNA. In germline, CDR1 is LGHNA, CDR2 YNFKEQ. The CDR3 contains 15 residues.

The chain couples TRBV12-3 or TRBV12-4 to TRBJ1-2; TCRdb's assignment of TRBD1 cannot be checked, as there is no DNA. The CDR3 loop spans 15 amino acids. The CDR3 reads CASSPARGDPWGYTF.

The J gene is TRBJ2-7, the V gene TRBV7-6; TCRdb's assignment of TRBD1 cannot be checked, as there is no DNA. This CDR3 has 14 residues. Germline values: CDR1 SGHVS, CDR2 FNYEAQ. This CDR3 reads CASSLAGSAGEQYF.

The CDR3 loop is CALTGTRGELFF. V is TRBV30 and J is TRBJ2-2; TCRdb returns TRBD2, unconfirmable since there is no DNA. Looked up from germline, CDR1 is GTSNPN and CDR2 is SVGIG (reference sequence). CDR3 size: 12 residues.

This chain links TRBV9 with TRBJ2-1. The CDR3 is 14 residues long. The germline V gene encodes CDR1 SGDLS and CDR2 YYNGEE. CDR3 loop: CASSVLGWSIEQFF.

The chain employs TRBV5-1 and TRBJ2-5; TCRdb picks TRBD1, but there is no DNA to check that call. CDR3 length equals 15 residues. Per germline, CDR1 SGHRS and CDR2 YFSETQ. CDR3: CASSYMGQGRETQYF.

The rearrangement joins TRBV7-3 to TRBJ2-3; TCRdb picks TRBD2, but there is no DNA to check that call. Germline V gives CDR1 SGHTA, CDR2 FQGTGA. The CDR3 runs 18 residues. The chain's CDR3 is CASSLMTSGGAGTDTQYF.

This sequence joins TRBV29-1 and TRBJ2-4; the TRBD1 assignment by TCRdb is unverifiable without DNA. Germline CDR1 SQVTM, CDR2 ANQGSEA. CDR3 length equals 16 residues. CDR3 sequence: CSVGPGQGLAKNIQYF. Based on the CDR3 plus reference TRBV29-1 and TRBJ2-4, the full variable domain is SAVISQKPSRDICQRGTSLTIQCQVDSQVTMMFWYRQQPGQSLTLIATANQGSEATYESGFVIDKFPISRPNLTFSTLTVSNMSPEDSSIYLCSVGPGQGLAKNIQYFGAGTRLSVL.

The chain has TRBV7-2 and TRBJ2-3; without DNA, the TCRdb call of TRBD1 cannot be checked. CDR3 length equals 15 residues. CDR1 and CDR2 from the germline V gene are SGHTA and FQGNSA. The CDR3 loop reads CASSLATGQADTQYF.

The chain carries TRBV4-3 and TRBJ2-7; TCRdb gives TRBD1 as the D gene, but with no DNA this cannot be confirmed. Germline lookup yields CDR1 LGHNA and CDR2 YSLEER. There are 16 residues in the CDR3. CDR3 sequence reads: CASSQGIATGGYEQYF.

The rearrangement links TRBV20-1 to TRBJ1-2; TCRdb outputs TRBD1, but without DNA this stays unchecked. This CDR3 region has 17 residues. CDR1 and CDR2 from the germline V gene are DFQATT and SNEGSKA (reference sequence). CDR3 loop: CSARLTTGDGVNYDYTF.

The rearrangement links TRBV27 to TRBJ2-7; checking the TCRdb D call of TRBD2 is not possible without DNA. Germline values: CDR1 MNHEY, CDR2 SMNVEV (reference sequence). The CDR3 sequence is 14 residues long. CDR3 region: CASSLRSLGGEQYF.

The V gene is TRBV5-1, the J gene TRBJ1-1; TCRdb indicates TRBD1, and absent DNA this call remains unverified. Germline V lookup: CDR1 SGHRS, CDR2 YFSETQ. The length of the CDR3 is 15 residues. This CDR3 reads CASTFGGGKNTEAFF.

The chain combines TRBV19 with TRBJ1-1. CDR1 and CDR2 from the germline V gene are LNHDA and SQIVND (reference sequence). The CDR3 has 12 residues. CDR3 residues: CASSYWDTEAFF.